This T cell receptor beta chain was obtained from a study of T cells after yellow fever vaccination. Germline lookup yields CDR1 MDHEN and CDR2 SYDVKM. This CDR3 has 14 amino acids. V lost 7 bases, J lost 4 bases, and 6 bases stayed unmatched. TCRdb reprocessed the 5' RACE reads with MiXCR, giving one entry per CDR3 protein. The table shows 100,000 to 150,000 distinct CDR3 sequences, with over 8% occurring only once. The material sequenced was CD8+ T cells sorted from PBMCs, taken on the day of the yellow fever booster vaccination. The chain combines TRBV28 with TRBJ2-2, with 7 bases lining up with TRBD1. This receptor was obtained from a man between 18 and 35 years old who received the YFV17D yellow fever vaccine. CDR3 DNA: TGTGCCAGCACATACAGGGGACGCACCGGGGAGCTGTTTTTT. Its protein product is CASTYRGRTGELFF.